The T cell receptor (beta chain) described here comes from a study of PD-1 blockade in classical Hodgkin lymphoma. Patients all relapsed after autologous stem cell transplantation, and there was variation in brentuximab vedotin exposure. The table came from immunoSEQ multiplex PCR; TCRdb's copy has only in-frame clones and leaves some out. This sample has approximately 2,000 clones, with roughly four fifths found just once. This CDR3 is 16 amino acids long. The rearrangement uses TRBV21-1 and TRBJ2-7; the D call in the table, TRBD1, was not verified against the DNA. TRBV21-1 is listed as a pseudogene. Here the sequenced sample was peripheral blood mononuclear cells (PBMCs), taken at baseline. This receptor was obtained from a human donor with classical Hodgkin lymphoma. In DNA form, the CDR3 reads TGTGCCAGCAGCAAAAGGGGTCGGACGGTCCCCTACGAGCAGTACTTC. Amino acids: CASSKRGRTVPYEQYF.